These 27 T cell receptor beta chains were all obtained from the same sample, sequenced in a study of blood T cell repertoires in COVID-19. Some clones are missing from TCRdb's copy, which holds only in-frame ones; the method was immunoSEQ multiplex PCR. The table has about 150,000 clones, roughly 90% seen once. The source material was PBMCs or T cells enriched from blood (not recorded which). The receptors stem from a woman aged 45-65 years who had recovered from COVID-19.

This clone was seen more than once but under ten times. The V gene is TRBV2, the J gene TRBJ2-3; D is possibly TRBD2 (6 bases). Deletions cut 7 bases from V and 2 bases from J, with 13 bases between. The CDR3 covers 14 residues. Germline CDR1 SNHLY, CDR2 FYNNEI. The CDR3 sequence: CASNLGLYTDTQYF. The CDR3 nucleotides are TGTGCCAGCAATCTGGGACTCTACACAGATACGCAGTATTTT.

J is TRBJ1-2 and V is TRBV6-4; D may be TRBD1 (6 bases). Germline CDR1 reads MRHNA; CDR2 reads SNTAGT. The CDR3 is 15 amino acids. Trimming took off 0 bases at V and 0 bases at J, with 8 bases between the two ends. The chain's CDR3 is CASSDSGTPNYGYTF. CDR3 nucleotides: TGTGCCAGCAGTGACTCAGGGACACCTAACTATGGCTACACCTTC.

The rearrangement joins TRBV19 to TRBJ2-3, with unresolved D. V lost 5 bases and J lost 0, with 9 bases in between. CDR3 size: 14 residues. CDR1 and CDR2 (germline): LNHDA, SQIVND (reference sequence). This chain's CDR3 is CASSHMKSTDTQYF. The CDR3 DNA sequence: TGTGCCAGTAGTCACATGAAAAGCACAGATACGCAGTATTTT.

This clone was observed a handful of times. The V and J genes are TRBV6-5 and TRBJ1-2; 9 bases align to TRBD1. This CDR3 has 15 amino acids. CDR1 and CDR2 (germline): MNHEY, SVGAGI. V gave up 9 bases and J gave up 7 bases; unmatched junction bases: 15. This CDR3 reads CASKPSGQGIRGYTF. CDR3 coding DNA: TGTGCCAGTAAACCTAGCGGACAGGGGATACGTGGCTACACCTTC.

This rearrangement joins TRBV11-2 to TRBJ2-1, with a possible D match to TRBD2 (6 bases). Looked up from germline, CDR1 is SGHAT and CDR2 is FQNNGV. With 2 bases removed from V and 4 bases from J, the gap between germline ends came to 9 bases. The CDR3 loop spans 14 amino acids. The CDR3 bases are TGTGCCAGCAGCTTATCGGCGGGGTACAATGAGCAGTTCTTC. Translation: CASSLSAGYNEQFF.

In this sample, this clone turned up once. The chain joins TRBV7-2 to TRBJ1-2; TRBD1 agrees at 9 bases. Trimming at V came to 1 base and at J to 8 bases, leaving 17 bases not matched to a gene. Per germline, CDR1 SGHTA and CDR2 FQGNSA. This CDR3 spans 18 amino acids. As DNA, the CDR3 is TGTGCCAGCAGCTTAGTTCTACCTGTGGGGGACAGGGTTACGGGCTACACCTTC. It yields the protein CASSLVLPVGDRVTGYTF. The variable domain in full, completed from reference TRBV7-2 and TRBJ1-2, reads GAGVSQSPSNKVTEKGKDVELRCDPISGHTALYWYRQSLGQGLEFLIYFQGNSAPDKSGLPSDRFSAERTGGSVSTLTIQRTQQEDSAVYLCASSLVLPVGDRVTGYTFGSGTRLTVV.

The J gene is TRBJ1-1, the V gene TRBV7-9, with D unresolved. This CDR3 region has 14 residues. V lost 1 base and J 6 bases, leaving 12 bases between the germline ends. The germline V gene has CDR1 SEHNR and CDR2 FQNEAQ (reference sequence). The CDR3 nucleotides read TGTGCCAGCAGCTTAGGCGGGCCGAGGGCTGAAGCTTTCTTT. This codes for CASSLGGPRAEAFF. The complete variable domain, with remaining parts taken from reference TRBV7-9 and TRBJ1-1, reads DTGVSQNPRHKITKRGQNVTFRCDPISEHNRLYWYRQTLGQGPEFLTYFQNEAQLEKSRLLSDRFSAERPKGSFSTLEIQRTEQGDSAMYLCASSLGGPRAEAFFGQGTRLTVV.

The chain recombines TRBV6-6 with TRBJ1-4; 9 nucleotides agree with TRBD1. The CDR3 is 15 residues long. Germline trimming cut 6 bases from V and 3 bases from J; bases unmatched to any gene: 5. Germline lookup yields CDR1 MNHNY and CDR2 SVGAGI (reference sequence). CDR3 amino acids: CASRLQGAANEKLFF. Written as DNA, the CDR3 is TGTGCCAGCAGGTTACAGGGGGCAGCTAATGAAAAACTGTTTTTT.

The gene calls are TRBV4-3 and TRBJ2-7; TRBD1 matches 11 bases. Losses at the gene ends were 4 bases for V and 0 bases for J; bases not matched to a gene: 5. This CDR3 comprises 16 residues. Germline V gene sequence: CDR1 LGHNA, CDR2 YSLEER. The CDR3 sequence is CASSRRTGGLSYEQYF. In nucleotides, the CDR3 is TGCGCCAGCAGCCGCCGGACAGGGGGCCTCTCCTACGAGCAGTACTTC.

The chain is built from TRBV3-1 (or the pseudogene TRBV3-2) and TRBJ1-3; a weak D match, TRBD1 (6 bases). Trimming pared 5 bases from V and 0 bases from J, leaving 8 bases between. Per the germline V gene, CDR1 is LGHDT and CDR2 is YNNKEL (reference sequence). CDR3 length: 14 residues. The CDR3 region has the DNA TGTGCCAGCAGCGAGGGACACTCTGGAAACACCATATATTTT. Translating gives CASSEGHSGNTIYF.

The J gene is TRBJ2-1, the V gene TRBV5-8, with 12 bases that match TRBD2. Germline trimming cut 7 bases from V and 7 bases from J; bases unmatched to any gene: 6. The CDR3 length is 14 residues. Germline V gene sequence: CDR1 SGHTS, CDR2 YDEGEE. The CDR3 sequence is CASRLAGGPNEQFF. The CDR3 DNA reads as TGTGCCAGCCGGCTAGCGGGGGGGCCTAATGAGCAGTTCTTC.

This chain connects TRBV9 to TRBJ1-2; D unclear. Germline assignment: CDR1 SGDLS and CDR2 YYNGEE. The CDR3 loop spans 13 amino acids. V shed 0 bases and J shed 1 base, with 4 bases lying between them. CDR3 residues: CASSVDGNYGYTF. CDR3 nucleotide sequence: TGTGCCAGCAGCGTAGACGGTAACTATGGCTACACCTTC.

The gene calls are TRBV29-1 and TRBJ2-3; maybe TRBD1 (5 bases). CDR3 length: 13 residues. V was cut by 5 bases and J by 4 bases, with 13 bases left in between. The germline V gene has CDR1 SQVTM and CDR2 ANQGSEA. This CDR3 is CSVTQTAPDTQYF. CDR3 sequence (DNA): TGCAGCGTTACCCAGACAGCTCCAGATACGCAGTATTTT.

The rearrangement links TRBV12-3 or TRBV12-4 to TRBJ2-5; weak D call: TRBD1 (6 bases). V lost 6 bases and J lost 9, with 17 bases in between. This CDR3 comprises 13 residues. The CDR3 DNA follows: TGTGCCAGCAGCCCTCTGGGGGCAGGGGCCCAGTACTTC. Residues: CASSPLGAGAQYF.

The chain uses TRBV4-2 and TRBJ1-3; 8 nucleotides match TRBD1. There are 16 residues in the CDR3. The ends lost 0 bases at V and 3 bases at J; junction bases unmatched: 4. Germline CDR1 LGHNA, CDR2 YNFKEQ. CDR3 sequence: CASSQEPGGNGNTIYF. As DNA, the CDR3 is TGTGCCAGCAGCCAAGAACCAGGGGGCAATGGAAACACCATATATTTT.

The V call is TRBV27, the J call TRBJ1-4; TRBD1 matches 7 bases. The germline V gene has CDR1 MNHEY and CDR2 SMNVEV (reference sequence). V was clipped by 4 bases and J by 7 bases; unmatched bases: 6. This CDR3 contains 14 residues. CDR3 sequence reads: CASSSPGGGEKLFF. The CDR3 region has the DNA TGTGCCAGCAGTTCCCCAGGGGGTGGTGAAAAACTGTTTTTT.

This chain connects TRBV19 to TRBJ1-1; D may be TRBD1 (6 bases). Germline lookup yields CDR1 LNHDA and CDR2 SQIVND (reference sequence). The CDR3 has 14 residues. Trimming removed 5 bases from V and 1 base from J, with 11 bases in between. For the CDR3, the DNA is TGTGCCAGTAGTGGCCAGGGGTGGAACACTGAAGCTTTCTTT. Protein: CASSGQGWNTEAFF. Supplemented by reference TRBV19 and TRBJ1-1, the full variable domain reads DGGITQSPKYLFRKEGQNVTLSCEQNLNHDAMYWYRQDPGQGLRLIYYSQIVNDFQKGDIAEGYSVSREKKESFPLTVTSAQKNPTAFYLCASSGQGWNTEAFFGQGTRLTVV.

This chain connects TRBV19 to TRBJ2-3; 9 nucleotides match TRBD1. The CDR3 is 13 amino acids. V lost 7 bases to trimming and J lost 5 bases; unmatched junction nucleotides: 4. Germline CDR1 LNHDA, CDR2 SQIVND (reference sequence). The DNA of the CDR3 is TGTGCCAGTACGGACAGGGGAGGAGATACGCAGTATTTT. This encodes CASTDRGGDTQYF.

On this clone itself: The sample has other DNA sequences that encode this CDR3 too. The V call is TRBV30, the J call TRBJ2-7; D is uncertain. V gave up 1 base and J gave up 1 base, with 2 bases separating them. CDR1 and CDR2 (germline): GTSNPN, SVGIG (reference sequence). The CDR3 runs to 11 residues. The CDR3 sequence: CAWSASYEQYF. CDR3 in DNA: TGTGCCTGGAGTGCTTCCTACGAGCAGTACTTC.

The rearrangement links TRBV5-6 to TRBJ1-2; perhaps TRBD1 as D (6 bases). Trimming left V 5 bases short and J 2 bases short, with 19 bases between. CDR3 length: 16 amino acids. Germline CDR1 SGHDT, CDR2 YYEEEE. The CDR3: CASRFLGTQLNYGYTF. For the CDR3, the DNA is TGTGCCAGCAGGTTCCTGGGGACACAGTTAAACTATGGCTACACCTTC.

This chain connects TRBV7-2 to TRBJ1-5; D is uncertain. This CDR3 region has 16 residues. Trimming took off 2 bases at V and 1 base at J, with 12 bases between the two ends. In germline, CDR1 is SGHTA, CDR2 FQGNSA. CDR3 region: CASSLPGIPSNQPQHF. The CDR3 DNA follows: TGTGCCAGCAGCTTACCCGGGATTCCAAGCAATCAGCCCCAGCATTTT.

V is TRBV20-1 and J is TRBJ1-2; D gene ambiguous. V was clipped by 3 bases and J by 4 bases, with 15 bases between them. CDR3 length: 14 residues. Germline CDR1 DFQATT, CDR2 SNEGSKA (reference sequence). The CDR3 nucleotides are TGCAGTGCTAGTCTTACCTCGAGTCTCTATGGCTACACCTTC. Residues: CSASLTSSLYGYTF.

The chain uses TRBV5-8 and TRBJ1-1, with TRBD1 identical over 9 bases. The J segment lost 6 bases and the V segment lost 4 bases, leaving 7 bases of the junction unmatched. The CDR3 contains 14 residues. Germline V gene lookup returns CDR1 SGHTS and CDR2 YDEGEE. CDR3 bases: TGTGCCAGCAGCATGGGGACAGGGATAGCTGAAGCTTTCTTT. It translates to CASSMGTGIAEAFF.

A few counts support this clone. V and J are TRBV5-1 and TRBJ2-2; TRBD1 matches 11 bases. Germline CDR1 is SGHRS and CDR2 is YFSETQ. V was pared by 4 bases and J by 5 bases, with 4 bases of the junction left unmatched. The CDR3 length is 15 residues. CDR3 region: CASSLGQGGTGELFF. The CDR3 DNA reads TGCGCCAGCAGCCTGGGACAGGGGGGAACCGGGGAGCTGTTTTTT.

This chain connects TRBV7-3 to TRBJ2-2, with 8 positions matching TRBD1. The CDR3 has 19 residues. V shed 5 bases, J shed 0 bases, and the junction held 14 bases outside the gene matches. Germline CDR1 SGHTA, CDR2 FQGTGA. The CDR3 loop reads CASSLPRDRPDANTGELFF. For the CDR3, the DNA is TGTGCCAGCAGCCTCCCCCGGGACAGGCCCGACGCGAACACCGGGGAGCTGTTTTTT.

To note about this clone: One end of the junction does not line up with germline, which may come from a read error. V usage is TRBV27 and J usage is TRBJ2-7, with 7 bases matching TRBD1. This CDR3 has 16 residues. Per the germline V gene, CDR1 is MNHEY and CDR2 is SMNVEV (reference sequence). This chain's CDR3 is CASSISPGTANYEQYF. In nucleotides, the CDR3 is TGTGCCAGCAGTATATCCCCAGGGACAGCCAACTACGAGCAGTACTTC.

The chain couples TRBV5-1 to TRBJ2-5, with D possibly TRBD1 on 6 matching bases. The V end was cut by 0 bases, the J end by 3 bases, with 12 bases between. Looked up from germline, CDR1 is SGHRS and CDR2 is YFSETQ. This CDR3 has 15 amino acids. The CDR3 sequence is CASSLDGRGEETQYF. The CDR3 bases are TGCGCCAGCAGCTTGGATGGCAGGGGTGAAGAGACCCAGTACTTC.